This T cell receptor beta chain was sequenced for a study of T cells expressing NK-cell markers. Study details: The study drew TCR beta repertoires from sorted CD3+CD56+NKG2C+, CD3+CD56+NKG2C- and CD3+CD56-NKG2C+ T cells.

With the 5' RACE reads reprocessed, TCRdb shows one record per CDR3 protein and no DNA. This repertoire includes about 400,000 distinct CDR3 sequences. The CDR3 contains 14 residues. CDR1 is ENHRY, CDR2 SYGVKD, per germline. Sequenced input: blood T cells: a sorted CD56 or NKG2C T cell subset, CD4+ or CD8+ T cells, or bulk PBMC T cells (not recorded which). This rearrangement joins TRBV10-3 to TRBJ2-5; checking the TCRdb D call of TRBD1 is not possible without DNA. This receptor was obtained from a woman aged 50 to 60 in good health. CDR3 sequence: CAIRPGQIGETQYF.